The 15 T cell receptor beta chains below were found in one sample sequenced in a study of OX40 agonist ivuxolimab in advanced cancers. TCRdb's table, derived via immunoSEQ multiplex PCR, lists solely in-frame clones and lacks some. Altogether roughly 70,000 clones are present, less than 90% being singletons, with the ten largest covering roughly 0.67%. This sample comprised CD4+ or CD8+ T cells sorted from blood, obtained in a trial of the OX40 agonist ivuxolimab. These receptors all stem from an adult with an advanced solid tumor such as melanoma, head and neck, liver or kidney cancer.

V usage is TRBV18 and J usage is TRBJ2-6, with a possible D match to TRBD2 (5 bases). The CDR3 extends over 20 amino acids. Trimming shortened V by 2 bases and J by 4 bases, and 24 bases separated the two germline ends. CDR1 KGHSH and CDR2 LQKENI come from the germline V gene. This CDR3 is CASSPFSGRSRMGGANVLTF. The CDR3 DNA follows: TGTGCCAGCTCACCATTTTCGGGGAGATCAAGAATGGGAGGGGCCAACGTCCTGACTTTC.

The rearrangement links TRBV14 to TRBJ2-1; the D gene is possibly TRBD1 (5 bases). V was shortened by 4 bases and J by 10 bases, with 17 bases between the two germline ends. The CDR3 is 14 residues long. From germline, CDR1 is SGHDN and CDR2 FVKESK. CDR3 sequence (DNA): TGTGCCAGCAGCCTGCAGGGAAGGGGCGCCGAGCAGTTCTTC. Protein product: CASSLQGRGAEQFF.

On this clone: An end of the junction does not agree with germline; a read error may underlie this. V and J are TRBV7-7 and TRBJ2-5, with TRBD2 identical over 8 bases. CDR1 is SSHAT, CDR2 FNYEAQ, per germline (reference sequence). The CDR3 spans 14 residues. For the CDR3, the DNA is TGTGCTAGCAGCCCGCTGGGACTAGGAGAGACCCAGTACTTC. Residues: CASSPLGLGETQYF.

The V call is TRBV9, the J call TRBJ2-2, with a possible D match to TRBD2 (5 bases). The CDR3 is 13 residues long. Germline V gene lookup returns CDR1 SGDLS and CDR2 YYNGEE. V was trimmed by 2 bases and J by 6 bases, leaving 8 bases between them. The DNA of the CDR3 is TGTGCCAGCAGCGTCACTAGTTCCGGGGAGCTGTTTTTT. It is translated as CASSVTSSGELFF.

This rearrangement joins TRBV7-3 to TRBJ1-3; perhaps TRBD1 as D (5 bases). This CDR3 region has 17 residues. The V end lost 5 bases, the J end lost 4 bases, and 21 bases lay between the germline ends. Per the germline V gene, CDR1 is SGHTA and CDR2 is FQGTGA. CDR3 sequence (DNA): TGTGCCAGCAGCCCGTCCCGGGACTTTGCGGGCGGAAACACCATATATTTT. Translation gives CASSPSRDFAGGNTIYF.

The rearrangement links TRBV4-1 to TRBJ2-1, with TRBD2 as a possible D gene (6 bases). The germline gives CDR1 MGHRA, CDR2 YSYEKL. This CDR3 has 15 amino acids. V was shortened by 4 bases and J by 6 bases, with 16 bases between the two germline ends. This chain's CDR3 is CASSPRDFGTNEQFF. The DNA of the CDR3 is TGCGCCAGCAGCCCCCGGGACTTCGGGACCAATGAGCAGTTCTTC.

The chain joins TRBV28 to TRBJ2-3, with 9 bases aligning to TRBD2. The CDR3 sequence is 15 residues long. Germline V gene sequence: CDR1 MDHEN, CDR2 SYDVKM. Unmatched junction bases numbered 7, after V lost 7 bases and J lost 2 bases. CDR3 in DNA: TGTGCCAGCAATGGGCGGGAGGGGTTCACAGATACGCAGTATTTT. Residues: CASNGREGFTDTQYF.

This chain connects TRBV7-9 to TRBJ2-2, with D possibly being TRBD2 (5 bases). The CDR3 length is 13 residues. Looked up from germline, CDR1 is SEHNR and CDR2 is FQNEAQ (reference sequence). V lost 5 bases and J 6 bases, leaving 10 bases between the germline ends. The CDR3 nucleotides are TGTGCCAGCAGCCCGGGGAGAGCCGGGGAGCTGTTTTTT. It yields the protein CASSPGRAGELFF.

The chain recombines TRBV7-2 with TRBJ2-1, with TRBD2 matching 9 bases. Germline CDR1 is SGHTA and CDR2 is FQGNSA. The ends lost 1 base at V and 8 bases at J; junction bases unmatched: 6. The CDR3 loop spans 15 amino acids. The CDR3 here is CASSLVMAGGYEQFF. In DNA, the CDR3 is TGTGCCAGCAGCTTAGTTATGGCGGGAGGGTATGAGCAGTTCTTC. Together with reference TRBV7-2 and TRBJ2-1, the CDR3 gives the full variable domain: GAGVSQSPSNKVTEKGKDVELRCDPISGHTALYWYRQSLGQGLEFLIYFQGNSAPDKSGLPSDRFSAERTGGSVSTLTIQRTQQEDSAVYLCASSLVMAGGYEQFFGPGTRLTVL.

The genes are TRBV18 and TRBJ2-7; D gene uncertain. V was cut by 0 bases and J by 4 bases, with 7 bases left in between. Germline CDR1 and CDR2: KGHSH and LQKENI. The CDR3 totals 13 residues. This chain's CDR3 is CASSPPAFYEQYF. CDR3 nucleotides: TGTGCCAGCTCACCACCGGCATTTTACGAGCAGTACTTC.

This chain joins TRBV7-8 and TRBJ2-1; 7 bases map to TRBD1. The CDR3 is made up of 17 amino acids. Germline-derived CDR1 and CDR2 are SGHVS and FQNEAQ. V dropped 5 bases and J dropped 1; count of bases not matched to a gene: 11. CDR3 DNA sequence: TGTGCCAGCAGCCTCAAAGGGACAGCCATATCCTACAATGAGCAGTTCTTC. It is translated as CASSLKGTAISYNEQFF.

This chain links TRBV4-1 with TRBJ2-2, with 8 nucleotides matching TRBD2. Germline V gene data show CDR1 as MGHRA and CDR2 as YSYEKL. CDR3 length: 16 amino acids. V trimming: 1 base; J trimming: 5 bases; junction bases outside the gene matches: 6. The CDR3 nucleotides read TGCGCCAGCAGCCAAGCCATAGCGGGACGTACCGGGGAGCTGTTTTTT. Translation gives CASSQAIAGRTGELFF.

This sequence joins TRBV19 and TRBJ2-7, with D tentatively TRBD1 (6 bases). The CDR3 contains 13 residues. Germline V gene data show CDR1 as LNHDA and CDR2 as SQIVND (reference sequence). V was cut by 4 bases and J by 4 bases, with 11 bases left in between. This chain's CDR3 is CASSTAQGYEQYF. CDR3 in DNA: TGTGCCAGTAGTACCGCACAGGGATACGAGCAGTACTTC.

The rearrangement links TRBV5-8 to TRBJ2-7, with D perhaps TRBD1 (5 bases). The CDR3 is 12 residues long. Germline values: CDR1 SGHTS, CDR2 YDEGEE. With 2 bases removed from V and 13 bases from J, the gap between germline ends came to 16 bases. The CDR3 protein is CASSFGAAGHYF. CDR3 nucleotide sequence: TGTGCCAGCAGCTTCGGTGCGGCAGGGCACTACTTC.

This sequence joins TRBV29-1 and TRBJ2-1; 10 bases are shared with TRBD1. The CDR3 has 16 residues. Trimming took 2 bases from V and 3 from J; bases not matched to a gene: 7. CDR1 and CDR2 (germline): SQVTM, ANQGSEA. As DNA, the CDR3 is TGCAGCGTTGAACCCAATCGGGACAGGGGCTACAATGAGCAGTTCTTC. It yields the protein CSVEPNRDRGYNEQFF.